The 17 T cell receptor beta chains listed next were all sequenced from one sample in a study of blood T cell repertoires in COVID-19. Libraries were prepared by immunoSEQ multiplex PCR; TCRdb keeps only in-frame clonotypes and omits some of them. In the table there are 75,000 or so clones, 84% of which are singletons. The sequenced sample was peripheral blood. These receptors were taken from a man aged 45-65 years with acute or convalescent COVID-19.

This chain connects TRBV7-9 to TRBJ1-3; D unresolved. The germline V gene has CDR1 SEHNR and CDR2 FQNEAQ (reference sequence). The length of the CDR3 is 12 residues. Deletions cut 5 bases from V and 5 bases from J, with 7 bases between. CDR3 nucleotide sequence: TGTGCCAGCAGCATACAGAGAAACACCATATATTTT. This sequence encodes CASSIQRNTIYF. The full variable domain, rest sourced from reference TRBV7-9 and TRBJ1-3, is DTGVSQNPRHKITKRGQNVTFRCDPISEHNRLYWYRQTLGQGPEFLTYFQNEAQLEKSRLLSDRFSAERPKGSFSTLEIQRTEQGDSAMYLCASSIQRNTIYFGEGSWLTVV.

The rearrangement uses TRBV3-1 (or the pseudogene TRBV3-2) and TRBJ1-2, with D maybe TRBD1 (6 bases). Trimming stripped 4 bases from V and 4 bases from J, with 16 bases between. The CDR3 totals 15 residues. Germline values: CDR1 LGHDT, CDR2 YNNKEL (reference sequence). CDR3: CASSPRPDSGYGYTF. Here the CDR3 DNA reads TGTGCCAGCAGCCCTCGGCCGGACAGTGGCTATGGCTACACCTTC.

The V gene is TRBV5-1, the J gene TRBJ2-7; no definite D call. There are 13 residues in the CDR3. V was clipped by 0 bases and J by 0 bases, with 4 bases between them. Germline V gives CDR1 SGHRS, CDR2 YFSETQ. Here the CDR3 reads CASSLDTSYEQYF. The CDR3 nucleotides read TGCGCCAGCAGCTTGGACACCTCCTACGAGCAGTACTTC. Full variable domain (outside the CDR3, taken from reference TRBV5-1 and TRBJ2-7): KAGVTQTPRYLIKTRGQQVTLSCSPISGHRSVSWYQQTPGQGLQFLFEYFSETQRNKGNFPGRFSGRQFSNSRSEMNVSTLELGDSALYLCASSLDTSYEQYFGPGTRLTVT.

This clone was seen a few times. The rearrangement joins TRBV9 to TRBJ2-2; D may be TRBD2 (6 bases). Trimming pared 2 bases from V and 1 base from J, leaving 12 bases between. Germline assignment: CDR1 SGDLS and CDR2 YYNGEE. CDR3 length: 16 amino acids. CDR3 bases: TGTGCCAGCAGCGTCTCCGGGACTTGGAACACCGGGGAGCTGTTTTTT. Protein product: CASSVSGTWNTGELFF.

V and J are TRBV19 and TRBJ1-4; 8 bases map to TRBD1. The V gene end was trimmed by 7 bases and the J gene end by 4 bases; junction bases not matched to a gene: 8. CDR1 is LNHDA and CDR2 is SQIVND in the germline V gene (reference sequence). This CDR3 has 15 amino acids. CDR3 sequence (DNA): TGTGCCAGTAACCAACTGGACAGGGATAATGAAAAACTGTTTTTT. Encoded protein: CASNQLDRDNEKLFF.

The chain joins TRBV7-2 to TRBJ2-6; D not resolved. The germline V gene encodes CDR1 SGHTA and CDR2 FQGNSA. V gave up 1 base and J gave up 1 base, with 5 bases separating them. The CDR3 spans 15 residues. Here the CDR3 reads CASSLVGSGANVLTF. CDR3 nucleotides: TGTGCCAGCAGCTTAGTCGGGTCTGGGGCCAACGTCCTGACTTTC.

This chain joins TRBV27 and TRBJ2-3; 8 nucleotides line up with TRBD2. Losses at the gene ends were 8 bases for V and 0 bases for J; bases not matched to a gene: 7. Germline loops: CDR1 MNHEY, CDR2 SMNVEV (reference sequence). This CDR3 comprises 15 residues. CDR3 nucleotides: TGTGCCAGCCGTAAACCTAGCGGGAGCACAGATACGCAGTATTTT. Its translation is CASRKPSGSTDTQYF.

The chain uses TRBV9 and TRBJ1-6; D call uncertain. The germline V gene encodes CDR1 SGDLS and CDR2 YYNGEE. The V gene lost 2 bases and the J gene lost 6 bases, with 12 bases spanning the gap. This CDR3 region has 15 residues. CDR3 protein: CASSVVPGSNSPLHF. The DNA of the CDR3 is TGTGCCAGCAGCGTGGTTCCGGGAAGTAATTCACCCCTCCACTTT. The full variable domain, in which reference TRBV9 and TRBJ1-6 provide the parts outside the CDR3, is DSGVTQTPKHLITATGQRVTLRCSPRSGDLSVYWYQQSLDQGLQFLIQYYNGEERAKGNILERFSAQQFPDLHSELNLSSLELGDSALYFCASSVVPGSNSPLHFGNGTRLTVT.

The chain links TRBV5-4 to TRBJ1-1; D gene unclear. Per the germline V gene, CDR1 is SGHNT and CDR2 is YYREEE (reference sequence). V was cut by 3 bases and J by 0 bases, with 9 bases left in between. This CDR3 has 14 amino acids. In nucleotides, the CDR3 is TGTGCCAGCAGCTCGGACTTCATGAACACTGAAGCTTTCTTT. Translated: CASSSDFMNTEAFF.

The chain employs TRBV27 and TRBJ2-2; TRBD1 matches at 9 bases. The V gene end was trimmed by 5 bases and the J gene end by 4 bases; junction bases not matched to a gene: 8. Germline V gene lookup returns CDR1 MNHEY and CDR2 SMNVEV (reference sequence). The CDR3 loop spans 16 amino acids. DNA for the CDR3: TGTGCCAGCAGTCTCCACAGGGGGCTCCTCACCGGGGAGCTGTTTTTT. Amino acid sequence: CASSLHRGLLTGELFF.

The chain employs TRBV6-5 and TRBJ1-1; D gene ambiguous. This CDR3 region has 13 residues. V was pared by 7 bases and J by 6 bases, with 15 bases between. Germline CDR1 MNHEY, CDR2 SVGAGI. CDR3 in DNA: TGTGCCAGCACCCCCGCGGGCGGGCCTGAAGCTTTCTTT. As protein: CASTPAGGPEAFF.

The chain uses TRBV7-2 and TRBJ2-7, with TRBD1 matching over 9 bases. CDR1 and CDR2 from the germline V gene are SGHTA and FQGNSA. V dropped 6 bases and J dropped 6; count of bases not matched to a gene: 6. CDR3 length equals 13 residues. The CDR3 DNA reads as TGTGCCAGCAGTAGAGACAGGGGGAGCGAGCAGTACTTC. Translating gives CASSRDRGSEQYF.

This clone is a singleton in its sample. The chain has TRBV3-1 (or the pseudogene TRBV3-2) and TRBJ1-3; 9 bases map to TRBD1. The trim removed 2 bases at V and 2 bases at J, leaving 4 bases unmatched. CDR1 is LGHDT and CDR2 is YNNKEL in the germline V gene (reference sequence). This CDR3 is 16 amino acids long. CDR3: CASSQPGTGTGNTIYF. The DNA for the CDR3 is TGTGCCAGCAGCCAACCCGGGACAGGGACTGGAAACACCATATATTTT.

The chain couples TRBV3-1 (or the pseudogene TRBV3-2) to TRBJ1-3, with D perhaps TRBD1 (5 bases). V lost 0 bases and J lost 8, with 11 bases in between. Germline-derived CDR1 and CDR2 are LGHDT and YNNKEL (reference sequence). CDR3 size: 14 residues. The chain's CDR3 is CASSQEGQGDTIYF. In nucleotides, the CDR3 is TGTGCCAGCAGCCAAGAAGGGCAGGGTGACACCATATATTTT.

This chain joins TRBV6-5 and TRBJ2-2, with a weak D call TRBD1 (5 bases). Trimming took off 0 bases at V and 6 bases at J, with 5 bases between the two ends. CDR1 is MNHEY, CDR2 SVGAGI, per germline. The CDR3 has 13 amino acids. CDR3 region: CASSYSRAGELFF. CDR3 DNA: TGTGCCAGCAGTTACTCCAGGGCCGGGGAGCTGTTTTTT.

This clone was observed once. The chain has TRBV5-6 and TRBJ1-2; TRBD1 matches 9 bases. With V trimmed by 4 bases and J by 2 bases, 6 bases remained unmatched. This CDR3 comprises 15 residues. Germline CDR1 is SGHDT and CDR2 is YYEEEE. CDR3 sequence: CASSATGTGNYGYTF. CDR3 in DNA: TGTGCCAGCAGCGCCACCGGGACAGGGAACTATGGCTACACCTTC.

The V gene is TRBV19, the J gene TRBJ2-1; tentative D call: TRBD2 (7 bases). Deletions cut 4 bases from V and 3 bases from J, with 13 bases between. The length of the CDR3 is 15 residues. Germline V gives CDR1 LNHDA, CDR2 SQIVND (reference sequence). This chain's CDR3 is CASSTRGADYNEQFF. DNA for the CDR3: TGTGCCAGTAGTACCCGGGGGGCGGACTACAATGAGCAGTTCTTC.